This T cell receptor beta chain comes out of a study of T cell responses to AZD1222 COVID-19 vaccine. Study-wide results and limits: At baseline, just six or seven AZD1222 recipients tested seropositive. There were mostly white British donors and more females than males, and clonal diversity was possibly underestimated. Following two doses of AZD1222, Spike-specific TCR breadth and depth rose.

After removal of 4 bases from V and 7 bases from J, the junction contained 6 bases not matched to a gene. This CDR3 comprises 15 residues. The germline CDR1 and CDR2 sequences are SEHNR and FQNEAQ (reference sequence). Profiled with immunoSEQ multiplex PCR; TCRdb holds only in-frame clones, not every one. The repertoire holds about 120,000 clones, 80% to 95% seen once, with 14% in the top ten. On this clone itself: What it binds is not known.

The chain recombines TRBV7-9 with TRBJ1-6; 8 bases line up with TRBD1. The clonotype was recovered from an adult in good health. Sequenced material: peripheral blood, taken on day 0 of AZD1222 vaccination. The CDR3: CASSYRGQGNSPLHF. The CDR3, as DNA: TGTGCCAGCAGCTATCGCGGACAGGGAAATTCACCCCTCCACTTT. Full variable domain (missing parts from reference TRBV7-9 and TRBJ1-6): DTGVSQNPRHKITKRGQNVTFRCDPISEHNRLYWYRQTLGQGPEFLTYFQNEAQLEKSRLLSDRFSAERPKGSFSTLEIQRTEQGDSAMYLCASSYRGQGNSPLHFGNGTRLTVT.